These 11 T cell receptor beta chains were sequenced from one sample in a study of blood T cell repertoires in COVID-19. Clones were sequenced by immunoSEQ multiplex PCR, and TCRdb holds only the in-frame ones, with some missing. Of approximately 180,000 clones in the sample, roughly nine tenths are singletons; the top ten hold about 1.2%. The source material was PBMCs or T cells enriched from blood (not recorded which). These receptors were taken from a human donor with acute COVID-19. The donor label of this sample is uncertain.

This clone was seen a handful of times. The CDR3 loop is CATSDPTGDTPYEQYF. For the CDR3, the DNA is TGTGCCACCAGTGACCCGACAGGGGATACCCCCTACGAGCAGTACTTC. The rearrangement links TRBV24-1 to TRBJ2-7; 8 nucleotides match TRBD1. Losses at the gene ends were 4 bases for V and 2 bases for J; bases not matched to a gene: 9. Germline V lookup: CDR1 KGHDR, CDR2 SFDVKD. The CDR3 covers 16 residues.

The chain combines TRBV25-1 with TRBJ1-2; TRBD1 matches 9 bases. The V gene end was trimmed by 4 bases and the J gene end by 5 bases; junction bases not matched to a gene: 5. The CDR3 is made up of 14 amino acids. Germline V gene sequence: CDR1 MGHDK, CDR2 SYGVNS. As DNA, the CDR3 is TGTGCCAGCAGTGCCGGGACAGGGAAATATGGCTACACCTTC. Translation gives CASSAGTGKYGYTF.

V usage is TRBV2 and J usage is TRBJ2-2, with TRBD1 identical over 12 bases. The CDR3 extends over 19 amino acids. Unmatched junction bases numbered 17, after V lost 7 bases and J lost 5 bases. CDR1 and CDR2 (germline): SNHLY, FYNNEI. DNA of the CDR3: TGTGCCAGCACCAATGGGGGTGTTAGGGACAGGGGGCTTACCGGGGAGCTGTTTTTT. Its translation: CASTNGGVRDRGLTGELFF.

The chain carries TRBV7-8 and TRBJ2-3, with 7 nucleotides matching TRBD2. The germline gives CDR1 SGHVS, CDR2 FQNEAQ. V lost 5 bases to trimming and J lost 6 bases; unmatched junction nucleotides: 23. The CDR3 has 19 amino acids. CDR3 amino acids: CASSPRGVVRAGFGDTQYF. The CDR3 DNA reads as TGTGCCAGCAGCCCTCGCGGGGTTGTCCGAGCGGGGTTCGGGGATACGCAGTATTTT.

The CDR3, as DNA: TGCGCCAGCAGCTCCGGGACAGGGGGGACCTATGGCTACACCTTC. This encodes CASSSGTGGTYGYTF. This rearrangement joins TRBV5-1 to TRBJ1-2, with TRBD1 matching over 11 bases. CDR1 SGHRS and CDR2 YFSETQ come from the germline V gene. The J segment lost 4 bases and the V segment lost 3 bases, leaving 5 bases of the junction unmatched. The CDR3 contains 15 residues.

This clone occurred once. The J gene is TRBJ1-1, the V gene TRBV27; a weak D match, TRBD1 (5 bases). Germline-derived CDR1 and CDR2 are MNHEY and SMNVEV (reference sequence). There are 15 residues in the CDR3. V shed 0 bases and J shed 0 bases, with 8 bases lying between them. The DNA for the CDR3 is TGTGCCAGCAGTTTATCCCAGGGCCTGAACACTGAAGCTTTCTTT. Translating gives CASSLSQGLNTEAFF.

The genes are TRBV10-3 and TRBJ2-5; 7 bases are a match to TRBD1. The J segment lost 5 bases and the V segment lost 4 bases, leaving 10 bases of the junction unmatched. CDR1 and CDR2 (germline): ENHRY, SYGVKD. This CDR3 contains 15 residues. DNA of the CDR3: TGTGCCATCAGTGGGCAGGGGGTAGGGCAGGAGACCCAGTACTTC. Translating it yields CAISGQGVGQETQYF.

Only a few counts were recorded for this clone. CDR3 residues: CASSLGPQGGYTF. The CDR3, as DNA: TGTGCCAGCAGCCTAGGCCCACAGGGGGGCTACACCTTC. The rearrangement uses TRBV7-6 and TRBJ1-2; 7 nucleotides align to TRBD1. There are 13 residues in the CDR3. V lost 5 bases to trimming and J lost 8 bases; unmatched junction nucleotides: 8. CDR1 is SGHVS, CDR2 FNYEAQ, per germline.

The chain combines TRBV2 with TRBJ1-2; 9 nucleotides align to TRBD1. CDR1 SNHLY and CDR2 FYNNEI come from the germline V gene. The CDR3 loop spans 13 amino acids. V was pared by 7 bases and J by 5 bases, with 5 bases of the junction left unmatched. DNA of the CDR3: TGTGCCAGCACCACAGGGGGCGGGTATGGCTACACCTTC. This sequence encodes CASTTGGGYGYTF.

This chain links TRBV6-5 with TRBJ2-1; 9 positions agree with TRBD2. V lost 0 bases and J lost 8; bases outside the gene matches: 5. CDR1 and CDR2 (germline): MNHEY, SVGAGI. The CDR3 contains 15 residues. Written as DNA, the CDR3 is TGTGCCAGCAGTTACTCGCGGGGGGGGAGGGATGAGCAGTTCTTC. It specifies CASSYSRGGRDEQFF.

The V gene is TRBV19, the J gene TRBJ1-2; a weak D match, TRBD1 (5 bases). This CDR3 has 13 residues. Trimming left V 1 base short and J 6 bases short, with 9 bases between. Germline CDR1 is LNHDA and CDR2 is SQIVND (reference sequence). The CDR3 loop is CASSIGEGDGYTF. The CDR3 nucleotides read TGTGCCAGTAGTATAGGGGAAGGGGATGGCTACACCTTC.